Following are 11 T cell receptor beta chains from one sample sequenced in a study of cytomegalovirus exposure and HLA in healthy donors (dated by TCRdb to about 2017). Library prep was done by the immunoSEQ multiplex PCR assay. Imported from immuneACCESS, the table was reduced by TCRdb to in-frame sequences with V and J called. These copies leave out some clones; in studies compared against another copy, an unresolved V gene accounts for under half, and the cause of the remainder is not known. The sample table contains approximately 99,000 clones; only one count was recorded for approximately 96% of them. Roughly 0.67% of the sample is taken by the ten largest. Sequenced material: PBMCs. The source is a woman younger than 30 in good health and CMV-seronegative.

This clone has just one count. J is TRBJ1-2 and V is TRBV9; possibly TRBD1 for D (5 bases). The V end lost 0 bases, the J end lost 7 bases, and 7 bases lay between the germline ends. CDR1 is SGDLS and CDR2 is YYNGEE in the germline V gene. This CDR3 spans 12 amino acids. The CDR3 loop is CASSVVRGGYTF. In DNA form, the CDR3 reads TGTGCCAGCAGCGTAGTTAGGGGTGGCTACACCTTC.

The CDR3 sequence is CASSVASASTDTQYF. The CDR3 DNA sequence: TGTGCCAGCAGCGTAGCTTCCGCGAGCACAGATACGCAGTATTTT. The V and J genes are TRBV9 and TRBJ2-3; D not resolved. Trimming took 0 bases from V and 0 from J, leaving 8 bases between them. The CDR3 sequence is 15 residues long. Germline CDR1 reads SGDLS; CDR2 reads YYNGEE.

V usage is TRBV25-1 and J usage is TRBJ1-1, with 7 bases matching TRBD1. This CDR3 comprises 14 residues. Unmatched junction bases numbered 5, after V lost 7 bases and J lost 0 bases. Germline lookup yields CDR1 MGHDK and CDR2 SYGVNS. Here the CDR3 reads CASKYTGVNTEAFF. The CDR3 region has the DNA TGTGCCAGCAAGTACACAGGGGTGAACACTGAAGCTTTCTTT.

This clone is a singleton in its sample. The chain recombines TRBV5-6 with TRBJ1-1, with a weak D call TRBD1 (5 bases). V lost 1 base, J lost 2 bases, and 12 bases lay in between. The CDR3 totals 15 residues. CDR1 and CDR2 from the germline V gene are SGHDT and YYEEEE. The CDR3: CASSLLAQDNTEAFF. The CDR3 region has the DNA TGTGCCAGCAGCTTGTTAGCACAGGATAACACTGAAGCTTTCTTT.

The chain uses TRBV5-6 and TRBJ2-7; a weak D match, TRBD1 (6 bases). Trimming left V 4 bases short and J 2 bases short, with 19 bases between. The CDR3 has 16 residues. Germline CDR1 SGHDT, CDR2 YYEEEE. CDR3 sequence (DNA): TGTGCCAGCAGCCGATTCCGGGACACAATAACCTACGAGCAGTACTTC. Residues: CASSRFRDTITYEQYF.

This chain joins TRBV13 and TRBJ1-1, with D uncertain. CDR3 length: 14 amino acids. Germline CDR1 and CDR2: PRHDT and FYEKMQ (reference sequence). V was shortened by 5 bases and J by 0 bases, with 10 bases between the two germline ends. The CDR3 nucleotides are TGTGCCAGCAGCCTGACTTTGGTGAACACTGAAGCTTTCTTT. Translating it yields CASSLTLVNTEAFF.

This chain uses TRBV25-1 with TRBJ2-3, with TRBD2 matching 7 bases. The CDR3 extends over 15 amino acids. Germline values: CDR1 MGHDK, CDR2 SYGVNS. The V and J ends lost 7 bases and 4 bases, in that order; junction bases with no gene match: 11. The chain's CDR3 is CASKGALRGSDTQYF. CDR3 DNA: TGTGCCAGCAAAGGGGCCCTGCGGGGGTCAGATACGCAGTATTTT.

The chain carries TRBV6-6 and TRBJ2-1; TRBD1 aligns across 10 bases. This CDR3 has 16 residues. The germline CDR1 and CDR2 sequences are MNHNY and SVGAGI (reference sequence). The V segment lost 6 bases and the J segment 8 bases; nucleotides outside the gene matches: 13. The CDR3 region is CASRSPGTGETHEQFF. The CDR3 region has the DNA TGTGCCAGCAGATCCCCGGGGACAGGGGAGACCCATGAGCAGTTCTTC.

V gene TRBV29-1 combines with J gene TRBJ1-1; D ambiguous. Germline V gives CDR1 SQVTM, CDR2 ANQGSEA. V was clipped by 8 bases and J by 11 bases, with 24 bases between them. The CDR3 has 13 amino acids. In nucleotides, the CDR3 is TGCAGCATATTTGAGGACCTTGGGAGTCGGGCTTTCTTT. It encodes CSIFEDLGSRAFF. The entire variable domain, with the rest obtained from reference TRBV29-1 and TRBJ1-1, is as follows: SAVISQKPSRDICQRGTSLTIQCQVDSQVTMMFWYRQQPGQSLTLIATANQGSEATYESGFVIDKFPISRPNLTFSTLTVSNMSPEDSSIYLCSIFEDLGSRAFFGQGTRLTVV.

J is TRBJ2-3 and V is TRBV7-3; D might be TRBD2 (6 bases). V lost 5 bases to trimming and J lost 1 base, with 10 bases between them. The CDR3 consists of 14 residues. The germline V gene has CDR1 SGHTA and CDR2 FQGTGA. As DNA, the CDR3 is TGTGCCAGCAGCCCATGGGGGGGCACAGATACGCAGTATTTT. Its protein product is CASSPWGGTDTQYF.

This CDR3 reads CASSRPSASFPRQYF. The CDR3 DNA reads as TGCGCCAGCAGTCGCCCCTCTGCCAGTTTCCCACGGCAGTACTTC. The chain employs TRBV23-1 and TRBJ2-7, with D hard to call. TRBV23-1 is classed as an ORF, of uncertain function. The CDR3 loop spans 15 amino acids. V dropped 4 bases and J dropped 9 bases, with 22 bases sitting between them.